Given below is one T cell receptor beta chain in context. TCRdb's copy holds only in-frame clones and misses some; the assay was immunoSEQ multiplex PCR. The table lists fewer than 150,000 clones, about 82% of them singletons. The CDR3 is made up of 16 amino acids. V lost 5 bases and J lost 2, with 18 bases in between. CDR1 and CDR2 from the germline V gene are SGHTA and FQGNSA. The data are from a study of blood T cell repertoires in COVID-19. What was sequenced was peripheral blood. The receptor was derived from a man aged 50-59 years with acute or convalescent COVID-19. The chain has TRBV7-2 and TRBJ2-5, with D possibly matching TRBD2 (5 bases). CDR3 DNA sequence: TGTGCCAGCAGCACCTGGGGTAGAGGACTTCAAGAGACCCAGTACTTC. Residues: CASSTWGRGLQETQYF.